Listed below are T cell receptor beta chains from one sample, sequenced in a study of Ad26.COV2.S vaccination and SARS-CoV-2 variants. Data came from immunoSEQ multiplex PCR; TCRdb stores just in-frame clones and leaves some out. Of about 680,000 clones in the sample, more than 70% were seen once. This specimen consisted of peripheral blood, obtained in a trial of Ad26.COV2.S vaccine versus placebo. The origin of the receptors is a person between 18 and 65 years old who received the Ad26.COV2.S COVID-19 vaccine or a placebo. Each CDR3 is given with its conserved first and last residue. Each record gives: V gene, D gene, J gene, clone size, CDR3 DNA, CDR3 protein. D genes are given only for firm matches. Not every row has a clone size; where given, it reads once, few, many or a size class.

>TRBV29-1|.|TRBJ1-4|.
TGCAGCGTTAGAGGGATTGCAACTAATGAAAAACTGTTTTTT
CSVRGIATNEKLFF
>TRBV7-2|.|TRBJ2-5|.
TGTGCCAGCAGCCGTTTACGTCAAGAGACCCAGTACTTC
CASSRLRQETQYF
>TRBV7-2|.|TRBJ1-2|.
TGTGCCAGCAGCTTAGGGGTAGATGGCTACACCTTC
CASSLGVDGYTF
>TRBV27|.|TRBJ1-4|.
TGTGCCAGCACTGGCGGTGCAACTAATGAAAAACTGTTTTTT
CASTGGATNEKLFF
>TRBV10-3|TRBD2|TRBJ2-3|.
TGTGCCATCAGTTTAGGGACTAGCGGGGGTAGCACAGATACGCAGTATTTT
CAISLGTSGGSTDTQYF
>TRBV27|.|TRBJ1-5|.
TGTGCCAGCAGTCCCCGTATTAGCAATCAGCCCCAGCATTTT
CASSPRISNQPQHF
>TRBV18|TRBD2|TRBJ2-3|.
TGTGCCAGCTCATCCCAGCGGGGGGGGACAGATACGCAGTATTTT
CASSSQRGGTDTQYF
>TRBV18|.|TRBJ2-2|.
TGTGCCAGCTCACCACAGGAGGGCGGGAACACCGGGGAGCTGTTTTTT
CASSPQEGGNTGELFF
>TRBV24-1|.|TRBJ2-5|.
TGTGCCACCAGTGATTCGAAAGTCGCAGAGACCCAGTACTTC
CATSDSKVAETQYF
>TRBV2|.|TRBJ1-5|once
TGTGCCAGCAGAAAACAGGGAAGCCAGCCCCAGCATTTT
CASRKQGSQPQHF